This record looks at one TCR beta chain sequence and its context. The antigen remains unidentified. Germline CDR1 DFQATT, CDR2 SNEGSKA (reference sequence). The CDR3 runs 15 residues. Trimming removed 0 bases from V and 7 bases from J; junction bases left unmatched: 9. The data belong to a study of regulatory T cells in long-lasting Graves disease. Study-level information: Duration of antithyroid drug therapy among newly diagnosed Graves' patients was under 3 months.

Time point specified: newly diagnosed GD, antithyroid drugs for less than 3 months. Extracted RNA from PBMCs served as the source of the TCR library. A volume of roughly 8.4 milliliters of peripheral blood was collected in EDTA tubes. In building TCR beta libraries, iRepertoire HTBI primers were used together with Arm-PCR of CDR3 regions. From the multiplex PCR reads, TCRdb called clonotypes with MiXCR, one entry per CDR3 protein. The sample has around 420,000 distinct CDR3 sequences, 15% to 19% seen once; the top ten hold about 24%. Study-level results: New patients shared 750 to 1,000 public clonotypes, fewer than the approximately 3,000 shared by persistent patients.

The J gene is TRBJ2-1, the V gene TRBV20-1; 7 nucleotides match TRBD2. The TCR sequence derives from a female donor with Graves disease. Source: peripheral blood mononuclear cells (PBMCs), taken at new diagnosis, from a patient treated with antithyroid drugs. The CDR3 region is CSARDTSSGRNEQFF. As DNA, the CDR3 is TGCAGTGCTAGAGATACGTCTAGCGGTCGGAATGAGCAGTTCTTC.